The clone carrying this T cell receptor beta chain has ten or more counts. No antigen is known for it. Then a second PCR, running about 6 to 12 cycles, was carried out with a sample-barcoded 5' primer and a J-beta primer mix. TCRdb re-called the 5' RACE reads through MiXCR, storing one row per CDR3 protein. The table has 600,000 or so distinct CDR3 sequences, around 31% seen once. CDR3 size: 13 residues. Germline V CDR1 and CDR2: ENHRY, SYGVKD. V gave up 6 bases and J gave up 1 base, with 8 bases separating them. This record comes from a study of blood T cells in healthy people across ages. Overall study findings and caveats: Per million T cells, the diversity of TCR beta decreased roughly linearly as age advanced.

Healthy Caucasian individuals from Russia aged about 6 to 90 were enrolled as donors. There were at least 5 micrograms of total RNA extracted from every sample. The sequence was obtained from a woman aged 80 or over in good health. This chain links TRBV10-3 with TRBJ2-3, with D uncertain. Sequenced material: blood. The DNA of the CDR3 is TGTGCCATCAGCCTCTCAGGCACAGATACGCAGTATTTT. It is translated as CAISLSGTDTQYF.